Sequencing of this TCR beta chain was carried out in a study of cytomegalovirus exposure and HLA in healthy donors. Whole-study results and caveats: The likely explanation for a cluster of highly shared sequence variants was sequencing artifact.

This clone was detected only once. Its antigen is unidentified. PCR used 60 Vbeta primers and 13 Jbeta primers. In the study's own analysis: A later analysis tallied 80 million to 100 million unique TCR beta chains, around 9.9 million of them shared. Repertoires were generated with immunoSEQ multiplex PCR, while TCRdb's copy carries only in-frame clones and drops some. V, J and clone size are those of that table, while D and trimming were read from the DNA. Of around 100,000 clones listed, around 83% are singletons. Germline V gives CDR1 LGHNA, CDR2 YSLEER. The CDR3 totals 18 residues. Losses at the gene ends were 1 base for V and 2 bases for J; bases not matched to a gene: 8.

The chain uses TRBV4-3 and TRBJ1-6; TRBD1 matches at 7 bases. The TCR comes from a woman between 18 and 29 years old in good health and CMV-seronegative. The specimen sequenced was PBMCs. The CDR3 DNA is TGCGCCAGCAGCCAAGGTCTGGGACAGACGACCTATAATTCACCCCTCCACTTT. It yields the protein CASSQGLGQTTYNSPLHF.